These T cell receptor beta chains were read from a single sample in a study of CD8 T cells in ankylosing spondylitis. Using its own MiXCR run on the 5' RACE reads, TCRdb lists one record per CDR3 protein. The sample includes 700,000 or so distinct CDR3 sequences, around 19% of them seen just once. Specimen: blood, either unsorted or a sorted T cell fraction (not recorded which). All receptors come from a male donor with ankylosing spondylitis. CDR3s include the opening cysteine and the closing phenylalanine or tryptophan.

v_call,j_call,cdr3_length,cdr3_aa
TRBV5-1,TRBJ2-3,16,CASSLGSSDLTDTQYF
TRBV12-3/TRBV12-4,TRBJ2-7,15,CASTNRLAGSYEQYF
TRBV13,TRBJ2-3,17,CASSLLAPAPSTDTQYF
TRBV6-2/TRBV6-3,TRBJ1-5,15,CASSYLGAGNQPQHF
TRBV3-1,TRBJ2-5,18,CASSQEGREDGSRETQYF
TRBV4-1,TRBJ2-5,15,CASSPIAGSRETQYF
TRBV5-1,TRBJ2-7,14,CASSPGQGMSEQYF
TRBV6-1,TRBJ1-1,18,CASNRHWGDRGFVTEAFF
TRBV9,TRBJ2-1,15,CASSVISGTYNEQFF
TRBV5-1,TRBJ1-1,14,CASSFGRSDSEAFF